The rows below give T cell receptor beta chains drawn from one sample of a study of T cell repertoires in cytomegalovirus infection. TCRdb used MiXCR to reprocess the reads, holding one entry per CDR3 protein. This sample yields more than 350,000 distinct CDR3 sequences, of which approximately 32% are seen a single time; approximately 14% belongs to the top ten. The sequencing sample was made of PBMCs. Source of these receptors: a human donor in good health (CMV status not recorded). Some clones in this sample may be carry-over from other donors' samples. Each CDR3 is given with its conserved first and last residue. A D gene is named only where the DNA matches it firmly. Clone size is not always given. Where it is, it says once, few, many or a class for expanded clones.

D gene	J gene	clone size	V gene	CDR3 length	CDR3 protein	CDR3 DNA
NA	TRBJ2-6	many	TRBV7-8	17	CASSLAGGSSGANVLTF	TGTGCCAGCAGCTTAGCAGGGGGTTCTTCCGGGGCCAACGTCCTGACTTTC
NA	TRBJ1-2	NA	TRBV19	17	CASNPQASNHIHYGYTF	TGTGCCAGTAATCCTCAGGCCTCCAATCATATACACTATGGCTACACCTTC
NA	TRBJ1-3	NA	TRBV10-2	15	CASSVASHSGNTIYF	TGCGCCAGCAGTGTCGCTAGTCATTCTGGAAACACCATATATTTT
NA	TRBJ2-1	few	TRBV4-1	17	CASSQSAPADSYNEQFF	TGCGCCAGCAGCCAGTCGGCCCCGGCAGACTCCTACAATGAGCAGTTCTTC
TRBD2	TRBJ2-3	NA	TRBV7-8	16	CASSLATSGGAYTQYF	TGTGCCAGCAGCTTAGCGACTAGCGGGGGTGCATATACGCAGTATTTT
NA	TRBJ2-2	few	TRBV11-2	16	CASSPYGGGDTGELFF	TGTGCCAGCAGCCCCTACGGGGGCGGAGACACCGGGGAGCTGTTTTTT
NA	TRBJ1-5	NA	TRBV7-2	14	CASSLGQELWPQHF	TGTGCCAGCAGCTTAGGGCAGGAGCTTTGGCCCCAGCATTTT
TRBD2	TRBJ2-3	many	TRBV6-4	14	CASSALAGSDTQYF	TGTGCCAGCAGTGCTCTAGCGGGGTCAGATACGCAGTATTTT
TRBD1	TRBJ2-1	many	TRBV7-2	14	CASSLVTGRNEQFF	TGTGCCAGCAGCTTAGTGACAGGGCGAAATGAGCAGTTCTTC
TRBD1	TRBJ2-2	NA	TRBV19	13	CASSHRGWAELFF	TGTGCCAGTAGCCACAGGGGATGGGCTGAGCTGTTTTTT
NA	TRBJ2-4	few	TRBV12-3/TRBV12-4	13	CASSASAENIQYF	TGTGCCAGCAGTGCTAGCGCCGAAAACATTCAGTACTTC
NA	TRBJ1-1	few	TRBV9	15	CASSPEGLGDTEAFF	TGTGCCAGCAGCCCCGAGGGGCTCGGCGACACTGAAGCTTTCTTT
NA	TRBJ2-6	NA	TRBV15	23	CATSRGSPVGQYGRVSGANVLTF	TGTGCCACCAGCAGAGGATCCCCTGTAGGACAGTACGGGAGAGTCTCTGGGGCCAACGTCCTGACTTTC
NA	TRBJ1-2	few	TRBV6-5	14	CASSYSGGAGGYTF	TGTGCCAGCAGTTACTCCGGGGGGGCGGGTGGCTACACCTTC
TRBD1	TRBJ1-1	NA	TRBV5-1	17	CASRPRGRESMNTEAFF	TGCGCCAGCAGACCCAGGGGGCGGGAGAGCATGAACACTGAAGCTTTCTTT
TRBD2	TRBJ2-2	few	TRBV6-5	17	CASSLGLAGKNTGELFF	TGTGCCAGCAGCCTCGGGTTAGCGGGGAAGAACACCGGGGAGCTGTTTTTT
TRBD2	TRBJ2-1	many	TRBV7-2	15	CASSPTSGYYNEQFF	TGTGCCAGCAGCCCCACTAGCGGGTATTACAATGAGCAGTTCTTC
NA	TRBJ2-3	NA	TRBV7-8	14	CASSPGAAVGTQYF	TGTGCCAGCAGCCCCGGGGCTGCCGTGGGCACGCAGTATTTT
NA	TRBJ1-1	NA	TRBV11-2	15	CASSQTGPRNTEAFF	TGTGCCAGCAGCCAGACGGGACCGAGGAACACTGAAGCTTTCTTT
NA	TRBJ2-1	few	TRBV4-1	12	CASSQDGNEQFF	TGCGCCAGCAGCCAAGATGGCAATGAGCAGTTCTTC
TRBD2	TRBJ2-5	NA	TRBV20-1	16	CSARAPGLADQETQYF	TGCAGTGCTAGAGCTCCGGGACTAGCGGACCAAGAGACCCAGTACTTC
NA	TRBJ2-5	many	TRBV10-3	13	CAISEREQETQYF	TGTGCCATCAGTGAAAGGGAGCAAGAGACCCAGTACTTC
NA	TRBJ2-5	many	TRBV7-2	16	CASRPDVGAPQETQYF	TGTGCCAGCCGACCCGACGTCGGAGCTCCCCAAGAGACCCAGTACTTC
NA	TRBJ1-2	NA	TRBV28	17	CASSSPLAGRTNYGYTF	TGTGCCAGCAGTTCCCCTCTTGCGGGACGGACTAACTATGGCTACACCTTC
NA	TRBJ1-5	many	TRBV11-1	13	CASSHSSNQPQHF	TGTGCCAGCAGCCATAGTAGCAATCAGCCCCAGCATTTT
NA	TRBJ1-5	many	TRBV4-2	14	CASSQEGGNQPQHF	TGTGCCAGCAGCCAAGAGGGGGGCAATCAGCCCCAGCATTTT
TRBD2	TRBJ2-7	NA	TRBV7-6	13	CASSFERGHEQYF	TGTGCCAGCAGCTTCGAGCGGGGCCACGAGCAGTACTTC
NA	TRBJ2-7	few	TRBV10-3	13	CAISDRDRYEQYF	TGTGCCATCAGTGATCGGGACCGCTACGAGCAGTACTTC